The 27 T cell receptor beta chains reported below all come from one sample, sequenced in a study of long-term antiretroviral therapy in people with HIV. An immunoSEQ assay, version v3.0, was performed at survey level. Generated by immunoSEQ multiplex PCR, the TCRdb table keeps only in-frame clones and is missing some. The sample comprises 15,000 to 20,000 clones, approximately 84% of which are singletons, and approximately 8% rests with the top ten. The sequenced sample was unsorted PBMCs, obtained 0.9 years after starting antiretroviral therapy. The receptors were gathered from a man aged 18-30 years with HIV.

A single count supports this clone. This chain's CDR3 is CASSPPGPPGYEQYF. In nucleotides, the CDR3 is TGTGCCAGCTCACCACCGGGGCCCCCTGGCTACGAGCAGTACTTC. V usage is TRBV18 and J usage is TRBJ2-5; the D gene is possibly TRBD1 (5 bases). The J call may be in error: the DNA end matches TRBJ2-7 better. Germline loops: CDR1 KGHSH, CDR2 LQKENI. The CDR3 spans 15 residues.

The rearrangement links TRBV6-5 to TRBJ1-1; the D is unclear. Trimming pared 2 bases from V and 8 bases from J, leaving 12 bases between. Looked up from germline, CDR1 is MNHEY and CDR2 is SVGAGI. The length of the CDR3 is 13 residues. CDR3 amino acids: CASSYRDTTEAFF. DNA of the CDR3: TGTGCCAGCAGTTACAGGGATACTACGGAAGCTTTCTTT.

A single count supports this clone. The CDR3 is CASSPLGGENSPLHF. CDR3 coding DNA: TGCGCCAGCAGCCCCCTGGGGGGGGAGAATTCACCCCTCCACTTT. V usage is TRBV5-1 and J usage is TRBJ1-6; D is perhaps TRBD1 (5 bases). V lost 4 bases and J 7 bases, leaving 15 bases between the germline ends. The CDR3 is made up of 15 amino acids. Germline V CDR1 and CDR2: SGHRS, YFSETQ.

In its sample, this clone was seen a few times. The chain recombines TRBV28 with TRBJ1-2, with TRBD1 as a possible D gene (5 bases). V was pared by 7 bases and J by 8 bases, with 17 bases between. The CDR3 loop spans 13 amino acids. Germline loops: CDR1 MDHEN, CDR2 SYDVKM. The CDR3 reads CASTRDGRGGYTF. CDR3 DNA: TGTGCCAGCACCAGGGACGGCCGAGGAGGCTACACCTTC.

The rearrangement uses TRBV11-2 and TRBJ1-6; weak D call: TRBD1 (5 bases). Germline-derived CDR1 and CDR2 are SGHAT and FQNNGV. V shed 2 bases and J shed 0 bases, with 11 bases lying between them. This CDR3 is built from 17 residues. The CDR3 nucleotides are TGTGCCAGCAGCTTACAGGGCCAGAGCTCCTATAATTCACCCCTCCACTTT. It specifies CASSLQGQSSYNSPLHF.

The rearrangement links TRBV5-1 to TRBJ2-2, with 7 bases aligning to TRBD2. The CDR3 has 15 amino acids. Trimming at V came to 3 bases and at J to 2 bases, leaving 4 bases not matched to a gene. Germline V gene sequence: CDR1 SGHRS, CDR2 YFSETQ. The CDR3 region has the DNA TGCGCCAGCAGCTCTAGCGGCCTAAACACCGGGGAGCTGTTTTTT. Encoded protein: CASSSSGLNTGELFF.

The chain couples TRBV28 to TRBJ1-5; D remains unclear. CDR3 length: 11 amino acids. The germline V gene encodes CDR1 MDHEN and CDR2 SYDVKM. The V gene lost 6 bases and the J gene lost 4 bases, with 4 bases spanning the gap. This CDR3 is CASSTNQPQHF. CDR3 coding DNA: TGTGCCAGCAGCACGAATCAGCCCCAGCATTTT.

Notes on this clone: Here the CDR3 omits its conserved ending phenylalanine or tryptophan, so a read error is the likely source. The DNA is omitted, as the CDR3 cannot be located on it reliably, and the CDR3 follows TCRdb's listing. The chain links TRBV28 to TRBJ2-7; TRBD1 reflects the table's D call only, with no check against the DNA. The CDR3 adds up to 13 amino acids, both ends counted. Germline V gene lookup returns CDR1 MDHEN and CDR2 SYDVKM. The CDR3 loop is CASSPGQGAHCQI.

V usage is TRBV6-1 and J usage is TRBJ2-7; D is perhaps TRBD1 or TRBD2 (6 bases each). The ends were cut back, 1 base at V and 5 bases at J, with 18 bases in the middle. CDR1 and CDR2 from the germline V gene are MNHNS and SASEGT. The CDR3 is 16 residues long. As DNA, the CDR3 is TGTGCCAGCAGTGAAGATAGCGGTTCCAGGGGCGACGAGCAGTACTTC. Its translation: CASSEDSGSRGDEQYF.

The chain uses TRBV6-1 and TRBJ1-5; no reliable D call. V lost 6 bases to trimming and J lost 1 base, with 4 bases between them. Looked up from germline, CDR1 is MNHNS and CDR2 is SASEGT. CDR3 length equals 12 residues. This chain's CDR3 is CASRLSNQPQHF. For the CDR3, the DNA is TGTGCCAGCAGGCTGAGCAATCAGCCCCAGCATTTT.

The CDR3 DNA reads TGTGCCAGCAGCCTGAACAGTGGAAACACCATATATTTT. Protein: CASSLNSGNTIYF. The chain joins TRBV11-2 to TRBJ1-3; D is unclear. The CDR3 loop spans 13 amino acids. In germline, CDR1 is SGHAT, CDR2 FQNNGV. The ends were cut back, 5 bases at V and 3 bases at J, with 8 bases in the middle.

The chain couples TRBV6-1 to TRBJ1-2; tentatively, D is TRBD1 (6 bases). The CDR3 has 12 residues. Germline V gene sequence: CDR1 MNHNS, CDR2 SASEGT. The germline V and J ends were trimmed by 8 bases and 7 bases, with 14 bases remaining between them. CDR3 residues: CASLPGEGGYTF. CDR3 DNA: TGTGCCAGCCTGCCAGGGGAGGGTGGCTACACCTTC.

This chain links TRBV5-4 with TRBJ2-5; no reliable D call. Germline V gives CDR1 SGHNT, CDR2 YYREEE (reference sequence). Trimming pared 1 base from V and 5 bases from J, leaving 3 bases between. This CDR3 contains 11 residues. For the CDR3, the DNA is TGTGCCAGCAGCTTGTACGAGACCCAGTACTTC. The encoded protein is CASSLYETQYF.

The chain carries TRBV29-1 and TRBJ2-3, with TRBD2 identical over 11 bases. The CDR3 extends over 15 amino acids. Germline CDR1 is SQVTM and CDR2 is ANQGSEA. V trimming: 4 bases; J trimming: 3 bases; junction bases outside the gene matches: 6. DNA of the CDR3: TGCAGCGTTGCGTACCTAGCGGGGGGAACAGATACGCAGTATTTT. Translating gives CSVAYLAGGTDTQYF.

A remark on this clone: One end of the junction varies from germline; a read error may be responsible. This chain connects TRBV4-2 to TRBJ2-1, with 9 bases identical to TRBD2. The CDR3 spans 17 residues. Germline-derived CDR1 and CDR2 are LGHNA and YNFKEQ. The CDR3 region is CASSQEGAGGMYNEQFF. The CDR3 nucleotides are TGTGCCAGCAGTCAAGAAGGGGCGGGGGGGATGTACAATGAGCAGTTCTTC.

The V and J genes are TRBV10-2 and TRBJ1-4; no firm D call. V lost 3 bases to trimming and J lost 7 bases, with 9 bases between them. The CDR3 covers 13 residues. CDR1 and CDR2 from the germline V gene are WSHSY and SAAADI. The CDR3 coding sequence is TGCGCCAGCAGTGATTGGGGATCTGAAAAACTGTTTTTT. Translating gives CASSDWGSEKLFF.

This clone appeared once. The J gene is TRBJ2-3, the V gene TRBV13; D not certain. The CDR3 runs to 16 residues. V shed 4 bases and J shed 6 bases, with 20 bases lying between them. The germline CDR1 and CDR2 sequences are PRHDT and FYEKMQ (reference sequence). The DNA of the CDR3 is TGTGCCAGCAGCTCTTTTAAGGTCAAGGGCGTGGATACGCAGTATTTT. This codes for CASSSFKVKGVDTQYF.

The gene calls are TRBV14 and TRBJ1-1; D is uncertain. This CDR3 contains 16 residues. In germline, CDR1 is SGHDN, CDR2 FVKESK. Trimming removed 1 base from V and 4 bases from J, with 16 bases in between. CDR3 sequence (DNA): TGTGCCAGCAGCCAAGCCCGGACGGACTGGGGCACTGAAGCTTTCTTT. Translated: CASSQARTDWGTEAFF. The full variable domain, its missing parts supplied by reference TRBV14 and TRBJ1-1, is EAGVTQFPSHSVIEKGQTVTLRCDPISGHDNLYWYRRVMGKEIKFLLHFVKESKQDESGMPNNRFLAERTGGTYSTLKVQPAELEDSGVYFCASSQARTDWGTEAFFGQGTRLTVV.

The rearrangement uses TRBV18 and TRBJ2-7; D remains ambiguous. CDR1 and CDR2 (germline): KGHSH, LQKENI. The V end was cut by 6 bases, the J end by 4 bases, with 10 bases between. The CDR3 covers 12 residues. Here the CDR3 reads CASSRVVYEQYF. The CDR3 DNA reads TGTGCCAGCTCCCGGGTCGTGTACGAGCAGTACTTC.

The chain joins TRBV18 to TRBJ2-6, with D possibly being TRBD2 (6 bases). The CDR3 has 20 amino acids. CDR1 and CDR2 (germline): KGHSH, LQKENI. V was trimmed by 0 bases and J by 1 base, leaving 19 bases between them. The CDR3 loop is CASSPPLEGPSVSGANVLTF. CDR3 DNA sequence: TGTGCCAGCTCACCACCGTTGGAGGGTCCGTCGGTTTCTGGGGCCAACGTCCTGACTTTC.

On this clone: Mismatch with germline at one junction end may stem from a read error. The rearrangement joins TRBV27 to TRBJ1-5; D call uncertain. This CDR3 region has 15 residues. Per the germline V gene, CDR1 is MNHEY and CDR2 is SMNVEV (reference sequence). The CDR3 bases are TGTGCCAGCAGTTTATCTGTCCGTAGCGATCAGCCCCAGCATTTT. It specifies CASSLSVRSDQPQHF.

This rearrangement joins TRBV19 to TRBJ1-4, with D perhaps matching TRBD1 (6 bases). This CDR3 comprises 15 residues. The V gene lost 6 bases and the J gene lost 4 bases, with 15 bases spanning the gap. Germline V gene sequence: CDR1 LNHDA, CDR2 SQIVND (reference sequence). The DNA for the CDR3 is TGTGCCAGTAGAAACCCCGGACAGCTTAATGAAAAACTGTTTTTT. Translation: CASRNPGQLNEKLFF.

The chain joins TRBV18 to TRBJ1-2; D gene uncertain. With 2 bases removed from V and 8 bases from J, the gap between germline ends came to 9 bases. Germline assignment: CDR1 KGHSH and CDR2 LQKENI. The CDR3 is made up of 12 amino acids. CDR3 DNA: TGTGCCAGCTCACCAGGGGTGGAGGGCTACACCTTC. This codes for CASSPGVEGYTF.

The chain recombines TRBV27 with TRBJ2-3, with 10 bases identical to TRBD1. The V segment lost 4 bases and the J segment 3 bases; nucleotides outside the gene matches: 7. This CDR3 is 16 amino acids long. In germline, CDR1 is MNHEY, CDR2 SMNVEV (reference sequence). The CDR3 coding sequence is TGTGCCAGCAGTTCCCGACAGGGGGCCCTAACAGATACGCAGTATTTT. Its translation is CASSSRQGALTDTQYF.

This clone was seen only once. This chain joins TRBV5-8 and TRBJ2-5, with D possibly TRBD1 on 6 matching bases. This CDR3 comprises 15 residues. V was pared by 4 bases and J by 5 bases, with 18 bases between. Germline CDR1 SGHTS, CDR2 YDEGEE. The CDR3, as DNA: TGTGCCAGCAGCCATGGGACACTCTTGCGGGAGACCCAGTACTTC. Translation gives CASSHGTLLRETQYF.

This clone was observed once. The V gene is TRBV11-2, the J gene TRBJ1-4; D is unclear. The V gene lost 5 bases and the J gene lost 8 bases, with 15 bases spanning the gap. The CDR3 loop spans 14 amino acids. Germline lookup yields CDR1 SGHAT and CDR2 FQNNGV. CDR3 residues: CASSPPGSFEKLFF. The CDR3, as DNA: TGTGCCAGCAGCCCCCCAGGTAGTTTCGAAAAACTGTTTTTT.

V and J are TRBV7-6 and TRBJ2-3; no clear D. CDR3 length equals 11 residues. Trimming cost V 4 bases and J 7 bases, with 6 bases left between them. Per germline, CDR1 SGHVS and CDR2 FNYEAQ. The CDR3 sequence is CASSSKNTQYF. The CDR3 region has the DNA TGTGCCAGCAGCTCCAAAAATACGCAGTATTTT. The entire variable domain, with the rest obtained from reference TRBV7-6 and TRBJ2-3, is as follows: GAGVSQSPRYKVTKRGQDVALRCDPISGHVSLYWYRQALGQGPEFLTYFNYEAQQDKSGLPNDRFSAERPEGSISTLTIQRTEQRDSAMYRCASSSKNTQYFGPGTRLTVL.